Sequencing of this TCR beta chain was carried out in a study of T cell repertoires in aging, cancer and after chemotherapy. Study as a whole: Donor ages fell into six groups from 30 or younger up to 70 or older. The full dataset contained 7 million to 9.5 million TCR reads. Study-wide findings and caveats: Median generation probability rose over the chemotherapy interval in each cancer cohort, suggesting rebound thymic output. Loss of evenness, beyond lost richness, contributed to age-related TCR diversity decline in cancer patients.

Amplification of TCR beta used genomic DNA extracted from peripheral blood. With 2 bases clipped from V and 1 base from J, the junction kept 4 bases outside the gene matches. The germline gives CDR1 SGHNT, CDR2 YYREEE (reference sequence). The CDR3 has 15 residues. TRB rearrangements spanning V, D and J were amplified using mixed TRB-A/B primers. MiXCR, run by TCRdb on the multiplex PCR reads, gives a single entry per CDR3 protein. The data contain about 6,600 distinct CDR3 sequences, roughly 29% of them singletons. Concerning this clonotype: The antigen remains undetermined.

The source is a human donor with a blood cancer. The donor label of this sample is uncertain. The sample comprised blood. This chain uses TRBV5-4 with TRBJ2-3; TRBD1 matches at 7 bases. This CDR3 is CASSLRDSRTDTQYF. CDR3 DNA sequence: TGTGCCAGCAGCTTAAGGGACAGCCGCACAGATACGCAGTATTTT.